This passage covers 16 T cell receptor beta chains from one sample sequenced in a study of blood T cell repertoires in COVID-19. Using immunoSEQ multiplex PCR, the repertoire was profiled, and TCRdb retains in-frame clones only, with some absent. The table includes 310,000 or so clones, roughly 90% detected once. The sample comprised peripheral blood. The source is a woman aged 50 to 60 with active or convalescent COVID-19.

V and J are TRBV5-4 and TRBJ2-1; TRBD2 is a possible D gene (6 bases). V was pared by 4 bases and J by 7 bases, with 12 bases between. The CDR3 loop spans 13 amino acids. CDR1 SGHNT and CDR2 YYREEE come from the germline V gene (reference sequence). CDR3 coding DNA: TGTGCCAGCAGCGTACTGACTAGGAATGAGCAGTTCTTC. Residues: CASSVLTRNEQFF. The full variable domain, rest sourced from reference TRBV5-4 and TRBJ2-1, is ETGVTQSPTHLIKTRGQQVTLRCSSQSGHNTVSWYQQALGQGPQFIFQYYREEENGRGNFPPRFSGLQFPNYSSELNVNALELDDSALYLCASSVLTRNEQFFGPGTRLTVL.

The J gene is TRBJ2-2, the V gene TRBV7-3; 11 nucleotides line up with TRBD2. CDR3 length: 17 residues. Per the germline V gene, CDR1 is SGHTA and CDR2 is FQGTGA. V trimming: 2 bases; J trimming: 4 bases; junction bases outside the gene matches: 6. The CDR3 region has the DNA TGTGCCAGCAGCTTATATAGCGGGGGGGCGACCACCGGGGAGCTGTTTTTT. Residues: CASSLYSGGATTGELFF.

In its sample, this clone was seen once. V and J are TRBV18 and TRBJ2-2; the D is unclear. The V end was cut by 3 bases, the J end by 4 bases, with 9 bases between. CDR1 KGHSH and CDR2 LQKENI come from the germline V gene. This CDR3 region has 14 residues. This CDR3 is CASSPDSLTGELFF. As DNA, the CDR3 is TGTGCCAGCTCACCCGATAGTCTCACCGGGGAGCTGTTTTTT.

This clone was counted a single time. The V and J genes are TRBV7-9 and TRBJ1-2; D perhaps matches TRBD1 (5 bases). From germline, CDR1 is SEHNR and CDR2 FQNEAQ (reference sequence). V lost 5 bases and J 0 bases, leaving 10 bases between the germline ends. The CDR3 extends over 14 amino acids. The CDR3 DNA follows: TGTGCCAGCAGCCCCACGACAGCTAACTATGGCTACACCTTC. This gives the protein CASSPTTANYGYTF.

The chain couples TRBV29-1 to TRBJ1-1; a weak D match, TRBD1 (6 bases). Trimming stripped 2 bases from V and 7 bases from J, with 14 bases between. The CDR3 sequence is 13 residues long. CDR1 and CDR2 from the germline V gene are SQVTM and ANQGSEA. The CDR3 DNA follows: TGCAGCGTTGAAATAAAGGAAGGGGGTGAAGCTTTCTTT. Its protein product is CSVEIKEGGEAFF.

The chain employs TRBV4-2 and TRBJ2-7, with 8 bases that match TRBD1. Germline loops: CDR1 LGHNA, CDR2 YNFKEQ. The CDR3 sequence is 13 residues long. The J segment lost 6 bases and the V segment lost 1 base, leaving 2 bases of the junction unmatched. CDR3 sequence (DNA): TGTGCCAGCAGCCAAGTCGGACAGGGCGAGCAGTACTTC. Its translation is CASSQVGQGEQYF.

The V call is TRBV30, the J call TRBJ2-7; 7 nucleotides line up with TRBD2. CDR1 is GTSNPN, CDR2 SVGIG, per germline (reference sequence). The CDR3 contains 13 residues. V lost 2 bases and J lost 6; bases outside the gene matches: 7. The CDR3 spells CAWSHGGGPEQYF. In DNA, the CDR3 is TGTGCCTGGAGTCACGGGGGAGGGCCCGAGCAGTACTTC.

V gene TRBV27 combines with J gene TRBJ2-1; 9 nucleotides align to TRBD2. The CDR3 totals 15 residues. Germline assignment: CDR1 MNHEY and CDR2 SMNVEV (reference sequence). The J segment lost 5 bases and the V segment lost 3 bases, leaving 5 bases of the junction unmatched. The CDR3 sequence: CASSLREGRNNEQFF. The CDR3 coding sequence is TGTGCCAGCAGTTTGCGGGAGGGCCGTAACAATGAGCAGTTCTTC.

V gene TRBV6-5 combines with J gene TRBJ2-1, with TRBD2 matching over 12 bases. CDR3 length: 15 residues. Germline CDR1 reads MNHEY; CDR2 reads SVGAGI. Trimming cost V 2 bases and J 8 bases; bases outside gene matches: 4. DNA for the CDR3: TGTGCCAGCAGTTACCTAGCGGGAGGGCTGGATGAGCAGTTCTTC. This translates into CASSYLAGGLDEQFF.

The gene calls are TRBV25-1 and TRBJ2-1; 9 nucleotides line up with TRBD2. In germline, CDR1 is MGHDK, CDR2 SYGVNS. J gave up 7 bases and V 8 bases, and 6 bases lay outside the gene matches. The CDR3 is made up of 13 amino acids. The CDR3 reads CASASGIGNEQFF. CDR3 coding DNA: TGTGCCAGCGCTAGCGGGATAGGGAATGAGCAGTTCTTC.

The chain has TRBV7-2 and TRBJ2-7; possible D gene TRBD2, 7 bases. CDR1 and CDR2 (germline): SGHTA, FQGNSA. The germline V and J ends were trimmed by 3 bases and 0 bases, with 15 bases remaining between them. The CDR3 has 16 residues. CDR3 in amino acids: CASSFRGGLSSYEQYF. The CDR3 bases are TGTGCCAGCAGCTTTCGCGGGGGCCTGAGCTCCTACGAGCAGTACTTC.

CDR3: CASSLGQSRSGQYF. CDR3 DNA: TGTGCCAGCAGCTTGGGACAGAGTAGATCCGGGCAGTACTTC. J is TRBJ2-7 and V is TRBV11-2; 7 bases map to TRBD1. The junction had 11 bases not matched to a gene; V was cut back by 3 bases and J by 9 bases. This CDR3 region has 14 residues. The germline V gene encodes CDR1 SGHAT and CDR2 FQNNGV.

This clone was counted once. The chain joins TRBV5-1 to TRBJ1-1, with 7 bases matching TRBD1. This CDR3 region has 12 residues. V lost 4 bases, J lost 11 bases, and 8 bases stayed unmatched. The V gene's germline CDR1 is SGHRS and CDR2 YFSETQ. The CDR3 loop reads CASSPDRAGAFF. DNA for the CDR3: TGCGCCAGCAGCCCCGACAGGGCCGGCGCTTTCTTT. Filled out from reference TRBV5-1 and TRBJ1-1, the complete variable domain reads KAGVTQTPRYLIKTRGQQVTLSCSPISGHRSVSWYQQTPGQGLQFLFEYFSETQRNKGNFPGRFSGRQFSNSRSEMNVSTLELGDSALYLCASSPDRAGAFFGQGTRLTVV.

This sequence joins TRBV11-2 and TRBJ2-7; tentative D call: TRBD1 (6 bases). The germline CDR1 and CDR2 sequences are SGHAT and FQNNGV. The germline V and J ends were trimmed by 5 bases and 5 bases, with 19 bases remaining between them. The CDR3 loop spans 15 amino acids. CDR3 in amino acids: CASSAPTGPVHEQYF. Written as DNA, the CDR3 is TGTGCCAGCAGCGCACCGACAGGACCTGTCCACGAGCAGTACTTC.

The chain is built from TRBV3-1 (or the pseudogene TRBV3-2) and TRBJ1-2, with D uncertain. The CDR3 extends over 14 amino acids. Between the trimmed V and J ends, which lost 4 bases and 3 bases, there was a span of 12 bases. CDR1 is LGHDT and CDR2 is YNNKEL in the germline V gene (reference sequence). This CDR3 is CASSPFHGDYGYTF. The CDR3 coding sequence is TGTGCCAGCAGCCCTTTCCACGGGGACTATGGCTACACCTTC.

This clone occurred a few times. The gene calls are TRBV7-3 and TRBJ2-2, with a weak D call TRBD2 (5 bases). The germline V and J ends were trimmed by 2 bases and 4 bases, with 8 bases remaining between them. There are 14 residues in the CDR3. Germline V CDR1 and CDR2: SGHTA, FQGTGA. CDR3 sequence reads: CASSLEGGTGELFF. The CDR3 DNA sequence: TGTGCCAGCAGCTTAGAGGGCGGCACCGGGGAGCTGTTTTTT. Combining the CDR3 with reference TRBV7-3 and TRBJ2-2 gives the whole variable domain GAGVSQTPSNKVTEKGKYVELRCDPISGHTALYWYRQSLGQGPEFLIYFQGTGAADDSGLPNDRFFAVRPEGSVSTLKIQRTERGDSAVYLCASSLEGGTGELFFGEGSRLTVL.